This T cell receptor (beta chain) was retrieved from a study of blood T cell repertoires in COVID-19. Overall study: Recovered Cohort 3 donors showed two negative PCRs, clearance, or symptom resolution.

Adults between about 18 and 89 years of age took part from fewer than 30 US areas. Participant-reported clinical history was the basis for cohort assignment. In germline, CDR1 is MNHEY, CDR2 SMNVEV (reference sequence). The CDR3 is 13 residues long. The V end was cut by 5 bases, the J end by 4 bases, with 12 bases between. Method: immunoSEQ multiplex PCR; TCRdb's copy keeps in-frame clones and lacks some. Altogether approximately 150,000 clones are present, roughly 84% being singletons, with the ten largest covering about 4%. The receptor was derived from a man aged 50-60 years in a cohort exposed to, infected with or recovered from COVID-19 (not recorded which). Specimen: PBMCs or T cells enriched from blood (not recorded which). This rearrangement joins TRBV27 to TRBJ2-7; D remains ambiguous. CDR3 protein: CASSTSNLYEQYF. DNA of the CDR3: TGTGCCAGCAGTACCTCTAACTTGTACGAGCAGTACTTC.